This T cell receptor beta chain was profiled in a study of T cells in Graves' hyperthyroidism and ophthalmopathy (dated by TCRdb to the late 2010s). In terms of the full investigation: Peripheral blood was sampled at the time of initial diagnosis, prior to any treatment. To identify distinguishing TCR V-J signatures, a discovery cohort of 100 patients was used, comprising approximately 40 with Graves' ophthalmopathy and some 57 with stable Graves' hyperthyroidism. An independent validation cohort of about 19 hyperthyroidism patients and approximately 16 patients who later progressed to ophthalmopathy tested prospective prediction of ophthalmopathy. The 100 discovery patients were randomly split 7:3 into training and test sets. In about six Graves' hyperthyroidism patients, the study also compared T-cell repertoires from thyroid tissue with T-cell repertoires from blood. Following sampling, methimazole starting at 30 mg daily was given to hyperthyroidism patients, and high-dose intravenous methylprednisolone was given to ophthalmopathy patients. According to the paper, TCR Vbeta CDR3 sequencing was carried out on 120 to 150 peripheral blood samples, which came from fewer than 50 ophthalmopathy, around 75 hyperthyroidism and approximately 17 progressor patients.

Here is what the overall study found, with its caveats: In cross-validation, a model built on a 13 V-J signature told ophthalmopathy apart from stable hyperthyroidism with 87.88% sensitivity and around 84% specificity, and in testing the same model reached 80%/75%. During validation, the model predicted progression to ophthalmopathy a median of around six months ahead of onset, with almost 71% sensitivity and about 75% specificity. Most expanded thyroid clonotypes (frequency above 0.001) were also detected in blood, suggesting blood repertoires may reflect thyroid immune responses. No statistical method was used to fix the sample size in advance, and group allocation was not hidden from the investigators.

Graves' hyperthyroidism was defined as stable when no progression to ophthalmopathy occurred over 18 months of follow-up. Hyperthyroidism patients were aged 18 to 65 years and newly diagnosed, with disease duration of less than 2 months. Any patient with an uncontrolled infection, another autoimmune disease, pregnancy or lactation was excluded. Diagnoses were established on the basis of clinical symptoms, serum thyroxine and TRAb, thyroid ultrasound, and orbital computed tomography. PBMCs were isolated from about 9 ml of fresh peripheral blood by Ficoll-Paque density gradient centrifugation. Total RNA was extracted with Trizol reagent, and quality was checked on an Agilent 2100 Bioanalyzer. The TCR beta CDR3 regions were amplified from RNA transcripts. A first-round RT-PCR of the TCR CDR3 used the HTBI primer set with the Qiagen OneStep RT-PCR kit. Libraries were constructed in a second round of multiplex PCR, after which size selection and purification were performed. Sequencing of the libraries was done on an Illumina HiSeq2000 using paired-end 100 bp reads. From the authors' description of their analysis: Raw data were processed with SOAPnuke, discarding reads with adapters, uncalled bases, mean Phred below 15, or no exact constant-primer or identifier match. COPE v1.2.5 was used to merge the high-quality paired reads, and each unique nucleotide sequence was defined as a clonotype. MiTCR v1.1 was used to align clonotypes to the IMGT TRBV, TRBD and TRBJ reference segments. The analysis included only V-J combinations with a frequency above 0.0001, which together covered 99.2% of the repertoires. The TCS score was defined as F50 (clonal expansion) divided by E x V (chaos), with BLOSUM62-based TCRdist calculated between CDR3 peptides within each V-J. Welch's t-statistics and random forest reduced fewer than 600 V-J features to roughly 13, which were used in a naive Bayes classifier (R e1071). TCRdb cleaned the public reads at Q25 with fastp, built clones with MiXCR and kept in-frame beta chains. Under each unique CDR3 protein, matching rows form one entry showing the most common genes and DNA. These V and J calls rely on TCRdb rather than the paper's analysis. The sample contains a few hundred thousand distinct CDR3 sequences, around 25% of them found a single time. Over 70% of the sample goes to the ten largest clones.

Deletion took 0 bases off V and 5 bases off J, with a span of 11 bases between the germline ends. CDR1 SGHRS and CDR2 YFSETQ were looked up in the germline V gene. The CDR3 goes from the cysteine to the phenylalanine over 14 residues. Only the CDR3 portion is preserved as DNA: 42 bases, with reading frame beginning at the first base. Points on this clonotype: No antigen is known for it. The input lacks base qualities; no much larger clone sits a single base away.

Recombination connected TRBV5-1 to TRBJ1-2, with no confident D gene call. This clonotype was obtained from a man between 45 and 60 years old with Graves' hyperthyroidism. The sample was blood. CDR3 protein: CASSLAGNGYGYTF. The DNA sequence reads TGCGCCAGCAGCTTGGCGGGGAACGGGTATGGCTACACCTTC.